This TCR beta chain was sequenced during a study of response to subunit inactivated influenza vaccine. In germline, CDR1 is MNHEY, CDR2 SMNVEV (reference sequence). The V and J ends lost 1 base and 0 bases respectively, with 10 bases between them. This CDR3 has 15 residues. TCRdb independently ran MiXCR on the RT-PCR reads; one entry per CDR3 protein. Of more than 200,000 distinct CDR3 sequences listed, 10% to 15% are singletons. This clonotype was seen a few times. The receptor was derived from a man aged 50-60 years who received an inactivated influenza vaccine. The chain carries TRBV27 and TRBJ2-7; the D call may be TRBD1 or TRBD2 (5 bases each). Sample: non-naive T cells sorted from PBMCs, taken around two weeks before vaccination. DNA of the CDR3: TGTGCCAGCAGTTTATGGTCAGGGAGCTCCTACGAGCAGTACTTC. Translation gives CASSLWSGSSYEQYF.